A single sample is the source of the 23 T cell receptor beta chains below, sequenced in a study of T cells in women clearing cervical HPV infection. The protocol was immunoSEQ multiplex PCR, while the TCRdb copy is restricted to in-frame clones and leaves out a portion. The sample's table shows tens of thousands of clones. The sequencing sample was made of blood buffy coat. These receptor sequences come from a woman aged 18-70 years with a cervical HPV16 infection that either progressed to CIN3+ or cleared (not recorded which).

About this clone: The CDR3 extends 3 residues past the end of the read, so its final part is completed from the germline J gene. The chain has TRBV19 and TRBJ1-3, with TRBD1 identical over 7 bases. CDR1 and CDR2 (germline): LNHDA, SQIVND (reference sequence). The CDR3 consists of 14 residues. Trimming at V came to 5 bases and at J to 4 bases, leaving 5 bases not matched to a gene. The CDR3 bases that were read are TGTGCCAGTAGTCTCGGGACAGAAGGAAACACC. It codes for CASSLGTEGNT. The complete CDR3 reads CASSLGTEGNTIYF.

As regards this clone: From the germline J gene comes the end of the CDR3, since the read stops 3 residues before it. The chain recombines TRBV19 with TRBJ2-5; tentatively, D is TRBD1 (6 bases). Germline lookup yields CDR1 LNHDA and CDR2 SQIVND (reference sequence). V gave up 1 base and J gave up 4 bases, with 13 bases separating them. The CDR3 sequence is 15 residues long. CDR3 in amino acids: CASSIGAGERETQYF. The sequenced CDR3 bases are TGTGCCAGTAGTATAGGGGCAGGGGAACGAGAGACC.

About this clone: With the read ending 3 residues before the CDR3 end, the germline J gene is used to fill in that end. The rearrangement uses TRBV5-1 and TRBJ2-1; D tentatively reads TRBD1 or TRBD2 (5 bases each). This CDR3 is 14 amino acids long. Germline-derived CDR1 and CDR2 are SGHRS and YFSETQ. The V end was cut by 2 bases, the J end by 5 bases, with 11 bases between. The sequenced CDR3 bases are TGCGCCAGCAGCTTCGAGGGGCCCGACAATGAG. Its translation is CASSFEGPDNE. Given in full, the CDR3 is CASSFEGPDNEQFF.

With respect to this clone: The CDR3 end is not reached by the read, which stops 3 residues before it; the germline J gene fills it in. The chain has TRBV2 and TRBJ2-2, with a tentative D call TRBD1 (6 bases). Germline V gene lookup returns CDR1 SNHLY and CDR2 FYNNEI. Between the trimmed V and J ends, which lost 7 bases and 1 base, there was a span of 16 bases. The length of the CDR3 is 16 residues. The part of the CDR3 DNA that was read is TGTGCCAGCAATGGGGGCCCTACGGTGAACACCGGGGAG. This translates into CASNGGPTVNTGE. The CDR3 in full is CASNGGPTVNTGELFF. Drawing the rest from reference TRBV2 and TRBJ2-2, the complete variable domain is EPEVTQTPSHQVTQMGQEVILRCVPISNHLYFYWYRQILGQKVEFLVSFYNNEISEKSEIFDDQFSVERPDGSNFTLKIRSTKLEDSAMYFCASNGGPTVNTGELFFGEGSRLTVL.

As to this clone: From the germline J gene comes the end of the CDR3, since the read stops 3 residues before it. V and J are TRBV18 and TRBJ1-2; D is uncertain. CDR1 is KGHSH and CDR2 is LQKENI in the germline V gene. This CDR3 comprises 15 residues. The part of the CDR3 DNA that was read is TGTGCCAGCTCACCATCAGTTAGCTCCTACAATGAC. It is translated as CASSPSVSSYND. The whole CDR3 protein is CASSPSVSSYNDYTF.

Remarks on this clone: The read gets to within 3 residues of the CDR3 end, and the germline J gene fills in the rest. V is TRBV7-8 and J is TRBJ2-1, with a tentative D call TRBD2 (5 bases). CDR1 and CDR2 (germline): SGHVS, FQNEAQ. This CDR3 has 15 residues. Trimming left V 2 bases short and J 1 base short, with 9 bases between. The CDR3 reads CASSLTGSSYNEQFF. The DNA read from the CDR3 is TGTGCCAGCAGCTTAACGGGGTCGTCCTACAATGAG.

As for this clone: The read terminates 3 residues ahead of where the CDR3 ends, so the germline J gene completes it. The chain has TRBV14 and TRBJ1-2, with TRBD1 as a possible D gene (6 bases). The V gene's germline CDR1 is SGHDN and CDR2 FVKESK. V lost 0 bases to trimming and J lost 7 bases, with 12 bases between them. The CDR3 has 14 residues. The CDR3 loop is CASSQDDRGGGYTF. The DNA read from the CDR3 is TGTGCCAGCAGCCAAGACGACAGAGGGGGTGGC.

For this clone: The read terminates 3 residues ahead of where the CDR3 ends, so the germline J gene completes it. The V and J genes are TRBV20-1 and TRBJ1-2; 9 bases agree with TRBD1. V gave up 3 bases and J gave up 5 bases; unmatched junction bases: 4. Germline CDR1 is DFQATT and CDR2 is SNEGSKA (reference sequence). The CDR3 is 13 residues long. CDR3 loop: CSARLTGGYGYTF. Incomplete CDR3 DNA: TGCAGTGCTAGGCTGACAGGGGGATATGGC.

As concerns this clone: The read stops 3 residues short of the end of the CDR3; the missing end is completed from the germline J gene. The chain is built from TRBV5-4 and TRBJ2-3; 12 bases fit TRBD2. With 1 base clipped from V and 1 base from J, the junction kept 1 base outside the gene matches. Germline V gene sequence: CDR1 SGHNT, CDR2 YYREEE (reference sequence). This CDR3 has 16 amino acids. The sequenced CDR3 bases are TGTGCCAGCAGCTTGAGGACTAGCGGGGGCACAGATACG. Amino acids: CASSLRTSGGTDT. The entire CDR3 sequence reads CASSLRTSGGTDTQYF. The whole variable domain, remainder taken from reference TRBV5-4 and TRBJ2-3, is ETGVTQSPTHLIKTRGQQVTLRCSSQSGHNTVSWYQQALGQGPQFIFQYYREEENGRGNFPPRFSGLQFPNYSSELNVNALELDDSALYLCASSLRTSGGTDTQYFGPGTRLTVL.

Points on this clone: The read stops 3 residues short of the end of the CDR3; the missing end is completed from the germline J gene. This sequence joins TRBV19 and TRBJ2-3, with D perhaps assigned TRBD1 or TRBD2 (5 bases each). Germline CDR1 and CDR2: LNHDA and SQIVND (reference sequence). This CDR3 region has 15 residues. The CDR3 sequence is CASSNRKGVQETQYF. The sequenced CDR3 bases are TGTGCCAGTAGTAACAGGAAGGGAGTGCAAGAGACG.

Concerning this clone: The read is 3 residues too short to cover the CDR3 end, so that end is filled in from the germline J gene. The chain carries TRBV5-1 and TRBJ2-1; 9 nucleotides align to TRBD1. The CDR3 length is 14 residues. The V segment lost 4 bases and the J segment 7 bases; nucleotides outside the gene matches: 6. Germline CDR1 SGHRS, CDR2 YFSETQ. The sequenced CDR3 bases are TGCGCCAGCAGCCCGGGACAGGGTATTAATGAG. Amino acid sequence: CASSPGQGINE. The whole CDR3 is CASSPGQGINEQFF.

A remark on this clone: The CDR3 end lies 3 residues beyond the end of the read and is filled in from the germline J gene. This chain joins TRBV5-1 and TRBJ1-1; D remains ambiguous. CDR3 size: 14 residues. CDR1 is SGHRS and CDR2 is YFSETQ in the germline V gene. V was shortened by 3 bases and J by 1 base, with 10 bases between the two germline ends. CDR3 loop: CASSSQSQNTEAFF. The covered CDR3 bases are TGCGCCAGCAGCTCGCAATCACAGAACACTGAA.

As regards this clone: The read ends 3 residues early relative to the CDR3; the germline J gene fills the gap. The J gene is TRBJ2-7, the V gene TRBV4-1; D may correspond to TRBD1 or TRBD2 (6 bases each). Germline-derived CDR1 and CDR2 are MGHRA and YSYEKL. V gave up 1 base and J gave up 0 bases, with 10 bases separating them. CDR3 length equals 15 residues. CDR3 amino acids: CASSQAGGGSYEQYF. Incomplete CDR3 DNA: TGCGCCAGCAGCCAAGCAGGAGGGGGCTCCTACGAG.

Concerning this clone: The read ends 3 residues shy of where the CDR3 ends; the end is completed using the germline J gene. The rearrangement uses TRBV30 and TRBJ2-3; 8 nucleotides align to TRBD2. This CDR3 is 12 amino acids long. Germline CDR1 GTSNPN, CDR2 SVGIG (reference sequence). CDR3 loop: CAWEAGGETQYF. The DNA read from the CDR3 is TGTGCCTGGGAGGCGGGGGGAGAGACG. The full variable domain, with the rest looked up from reference TRBV30 and TRBJ2-3, is SQTIHQWPATLVQPVGSPLSLECTVEGTSNPNLYWYRQAAGRGLQLLFYSVGIGQISSEVPQNLSASRPQDRQFILSSKKLLLSDSGFYLCAWEAGGETQYFGPGTRLTVL.

Comments on this clone: The CDR3 is cut off 3 residues early in the read; its end comes from the germline J gene. This sequence joins TRBV20-1 and TRBJ2-7; D perhaps matches TRBD2 (5 bases). This CDR3 comprises 14 residues. Trimming left V 2 bases short and J 6 bases short, with 17 bases between. CDR1 and CDR2 (germline): DFQATT, SNEGSKA (reference sequence). The CDR3 sequence: CSARQDHSEGEQYF. CDR3 bases read: TGCAGTGCTAGACAAGATCATAGCGAGGGCGAG.

A note on this clone: Read coverage stops 3 residues before the CDR3 terminus; the germline J gene supplies the remainder. The chain uses TRBV12-5 and TRBJ2-3; D might be TRBD1 (5 bases). Per germline, CDR1 LGHNT and CDR2 FRNRAP. Trimming shortened V by 5 bases and J by 5 bases, and 14 bases separated the two germline ends. The CDR3 sequence is 14 residues long. The DNA read from the CDR3 is TGTGCTAGTGGTCCCCCACAGGCTGGAGATACG. Amino acids: CASGPPQAGDT. From start to end, the CDR3 is CASGPPQAGDTQYF.

Note on this clone: The read gets to within 3 residues of the CDR3 end, and the germline J gene fills in the rest. The chain has TRBV5-6 and TRBJ2-5; 8 nucleotides agree with TRBD2. The germline V gene has CDR1 SGHDT and CDR2 YYEEEE. There are 15 residues in the CDR3. This CDR3 is CASSLPGLDTDTQYF. The CDR3 bases that were read are TGTGCCAGCAGCTTACCGGGACTAGATACAGATACC.

A remark on this clone: The sequence runs out 3 residues before the end of the CDR3; the remainder is reconstructed from the germline J gene. The chain is built from TRBV7-9 and TRBJ2-3, with 10 nucleotides matching TRBD1. The CDR3 has 15 amino acids. Germline assignment: CDR1 SEHNR and CDR2 FQNEAQ (reference sequence). CDR3 DNA, as far as it was read: TGTGCCAGCAGCGGCGCGACAGGGGGCGGTCAGCCG. Amino acid sequence: CASSGATGGGQP. The CDR3, in full, reads CASSGATGGGQPQYF.

In the case of this clone: Sequencing ends 3 residues short of the CDR3 end; the germline J gene provides the rest. This rearrangement joins TRBV18 to TRBJ2-7, with TRBD1 matching over 8 bases. Germline V gives CDR1 KGHSH, CDR2 LQKENI. This CDR3 has 14 residues. Germline trimming cut 3 bases from V and 3 bases from J; bases unmatched to any gene: 4. The CDR3 loop reads CASSPGTGDYEQYF. CDR3 DNA, as far as it was read: TGTGCCAGCTCACCTGGGACAGGAGACTACGAG.

About this clone itself: The read is 3 residues too short to cover the CDR3 end, so that end is filled in from the germline J gene. This chain links TRBV19 with TRBJ1-5; 7 nucleotides match TRBD1. J gave up 0 bases and V 8 bases, and 10 bases lay outside the gene matches. The CDR3 loop spans 16 amino acids. Germline assignment: CDR1 LNHDA and CDR2 SQIVND (reference sequence). The CDR3 loop reads CASVDRAPYSNQPQHF. The covered CDR3 bases are TGTGCCAGTGTTGACAGGGCACCTTATAGCAATCAGCCC.

Comments on this clone: Read coverage stops 3 residues before the CDR3 terminus; the germline J gene supplies the remainder. The gene calls are TRBV6-1 and TRBJ1-1; perhaps TRBD1 as D (5 bases). The CDR3 covers 13 residues. Germline loops: CDR1 MNHNS, CDR2 SASEGT. CDR3: CASSARGGREAFF. The CDR3 DNA, read in part, is TGTGCCAGCAGTGCTAGGGGAGGTAGAGAA.

The CDR3 loop reads CSALSLAGAYEQYF. The covered CDR3 bases are TGCAGTGCACTAAGCCTAGCGGGAGCCTACGAG. This chain connects TRBV20-1 to TRBJ2-7, with 10 bases lining up with TRBD2. The sequenced fragment ends 3 residues before the CDR3 boundary, so the rest is inferred from the germline J gene. The CDR3 length is 14 residues. CDR1 DFQATT and CDR2 SNEGSKA come from the germline V gene (reference sequence). The ends lost 6 bases at V and 2 bases at J; junction bases unmatched: 7.

Turning to this clone: The read terminates 3 residues before the CDR3 end, so the remaining end is supplied by the germline J gene. The chain links TRBV2 to TRBJ2-3; 10 positions agree with TRBD2. The J segment lost 2 bases and the V segment lost 2 bases, leaving 7 bases of the junction unmatched. Germline loops: CDR1 SNHLY, CDR2 FYNNEI. This CDR3 contains 17 residues. This CDR3 is CASSERQRGGFTDTQYF. The DNA read from the CDR3 is TGTGCCAGCAGTGAACGGCAGCGGGGGGGATTCACAGATACG.